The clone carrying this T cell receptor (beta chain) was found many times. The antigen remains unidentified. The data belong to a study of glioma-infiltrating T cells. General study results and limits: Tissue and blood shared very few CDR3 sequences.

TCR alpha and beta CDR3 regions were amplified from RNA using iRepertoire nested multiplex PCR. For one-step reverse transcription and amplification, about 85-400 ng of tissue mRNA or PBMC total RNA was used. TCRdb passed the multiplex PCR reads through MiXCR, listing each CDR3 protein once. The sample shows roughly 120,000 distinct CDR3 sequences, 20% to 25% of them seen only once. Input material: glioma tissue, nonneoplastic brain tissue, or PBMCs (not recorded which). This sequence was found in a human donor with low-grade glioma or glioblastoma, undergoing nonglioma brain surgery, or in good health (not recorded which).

Here the CDR3 reads CASSQQSSYNEQFF. Here the CDR3 DNA reads TGTGCCAGCAGCCAACAGAGCTCCTACAATGAGCAGTTCTTC. The rearrangement links TRBV3-1 to TRBJ2-1; unclear D gene. Germline V CDR1 and CDR2: LGHDT, YNNKEL (reference sequence). V was clipped by 2 bases and J by 0 bases, with 5 bases between them. The CDR3 is 14 amino acids.